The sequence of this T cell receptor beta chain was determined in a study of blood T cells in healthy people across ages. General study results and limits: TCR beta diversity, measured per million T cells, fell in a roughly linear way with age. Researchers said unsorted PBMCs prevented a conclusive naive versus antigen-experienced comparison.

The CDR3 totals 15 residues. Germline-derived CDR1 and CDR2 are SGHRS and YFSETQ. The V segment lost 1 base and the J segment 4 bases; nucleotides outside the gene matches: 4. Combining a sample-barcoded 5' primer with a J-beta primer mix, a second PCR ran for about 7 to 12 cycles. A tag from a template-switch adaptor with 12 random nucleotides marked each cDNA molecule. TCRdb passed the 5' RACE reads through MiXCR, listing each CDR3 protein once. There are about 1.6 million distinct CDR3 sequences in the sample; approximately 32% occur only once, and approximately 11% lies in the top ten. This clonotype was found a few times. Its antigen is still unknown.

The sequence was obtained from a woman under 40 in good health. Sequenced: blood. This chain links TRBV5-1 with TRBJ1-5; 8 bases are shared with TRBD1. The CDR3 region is CASSLSGGENQPQHF. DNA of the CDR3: TGCGCCAGCAGCTTGTCAGGGGGCGAGAATCAGCCCCAGCATTTT. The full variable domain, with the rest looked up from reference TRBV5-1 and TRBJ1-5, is KAGVTQTPRYLIKTRGQQVTLSCSPISGHRSVSWYQQTPGQGLQFLFEYFSETQRNKGNFPGRFSGRQFSNSRSEMNVSTLELGDSALYLCASSLSGGENQPQHFGDGTRLSIL.